What follows is one T cell receptor beta chain and its context. Germline V gene lookup returns CDR1 MGHDK and CDR2 SYGVNS. This CDR3 has 13 amino acids. The ends were cut back, 2 bases at V and 5 bases at J, with 9 bases in the middle. Per the authors' pipeline: Estimation of nucleated cell counts was performed using reference gene primer amplification. This table comes from immunoSEQ multiplex PCR, and its TCRdb copy is limited to in-frame clones, with some not included. The V and J calls and the clone size are those of that table, but D and trimming were determined from the DNA. The table includes under 300,000 clones, 82% detected once. This record comes from a study of blood T cell repertoires in COVID-19.

Sequenced input: peripheral blood. The rearrangement uses TRBV25-1 and TRBJ2-5; possible D gene TRBD1, 6 bases. This receptor was taken from a woman aged 18-35 years with acute or convalescent COVID-19. CDR3 residues: CASSEPQGETQYF. Here the CDR3 DNA reads TGTGCCAGCAGTGAACCACAGGGCGAGACCCAGTACTTC.